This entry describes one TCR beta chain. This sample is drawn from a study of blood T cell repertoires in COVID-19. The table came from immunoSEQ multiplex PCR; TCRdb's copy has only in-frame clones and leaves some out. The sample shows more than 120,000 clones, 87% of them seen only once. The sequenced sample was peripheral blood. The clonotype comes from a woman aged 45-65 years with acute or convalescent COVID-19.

The CDR3 is CASSFMTSGGRRVEQFF. As DNA, the CDR3 is TGCGCCAGCAGCTTCATGACTAGCGGGGGCCGTAGGGTTGAGCAGTTCTTC. The chain recombines TRBV5-1 with TRBJ2-1; 12 bases line up with TRBD2. Germline assignment: CDR1 SGHRS and CDR2 YFSETQ. Germline trimming cut 2 bases from V and 9 bases from J; bases unmatched to any gene: 12. This CDR3 contains 17 residues.